What follows are 7 T cell receptor beta chains derived from one specimen sequenced in a study of T cell repertoires in cytomegalovirus infection. TCRdb fed the reads into MiXCR, producing one record per CDR3 protein. The data contain approximately 260,000 distinct CDR3 sequences, more than 15% of them singletons. Sample: CD8+ T cells from PBMCs. These TCRs come from a human donor in good health (CMV status not recorded). Some clones in this sample may be carry-over from other donors' samples.

The genes are TRBV19 and TRBJ1-1; D may be TRBD1 (5 bases). CDR3 size: 15 residues. CDR1 and CDR2 (germline): LNHDA, SQIVND (reference sequence). V shed 2 bases and J shed 8 bases, with 18 bases lying between them. The CDR3 coding sequence is TGTGCCAGTAGTATACCCTCCGCCGGACACATAGAAGCTTTCTTT. This codes for CASSIPSAGHIEAFF.

This clonotype showed up many times. This chain joins TRBV7-2 and TRBJ2-7; D not certain. With 5 bases removed from V and 3 bases from J, the gap between germline ends came to 17 bases. This CDR3 region has 15 residues. CDR1 is SGHTA and CDR2 is FQGNSA in the germline V gene. The CDR3 nucleotides read TGTGCCAGCAGCCCCCAAGGCAGTTTCCTCTACGAGCAGTACTTC. This sequence encodes CASSPQGSFLYEQYF.

This clonotype has only a few counts. This chain uses TRBV28 with TRBJ1-2; 9 positions agree with TRBD1. With V trimmed by 7 bases and J by 2 bases, 5 bases remained unmatched. This CDR3 spans 14 amino acids. CDR1 is MDHEN, CDR2 SYDVKM, per germline. The CDR3 loop is CASKPGQGNYGYTF. The CDR3 nucleotides read TGTGCCAGCAAACCGGGACAGGGAAACTATGGCTACACCTTC.

This clonotype has at least ten counts. The chain combines TRBV7-2 with TRBJ2-7, with TRBD1 matching over 9 bases. Germline V gene lookup returns CDR1 SGHTA and CDR2 FQGNSA. The CDR3 runs 15 residues. The trim removed 5 bases at V and 0 bases at J, leaving 5 bases unmatched. CDR3 sequence reads: CASSGGTGPSYEQYF. The DNA of the CDR3 is TGTGCCAGCAGCGGCGGGACAGGGCCCTCCTACGAGCAGTACTTC. Combining the CDR3 with reference TRBV7-2 and TRBJ2-7 gives the whole variable domain GAGVSQSPSNKVTEKGKDVELRCDPISGHTALYWYRQSLGQGLEFLIYFQGNSAPDKSGLPSDRFSAERTGGSVSTLTIQRTQQEDSAVYLCASSGGTGPSYEQYFGPGTRLTVT.

Ten or more counts support this clonotype. The chain carries TRBV7-8 and TRBJ2-7; D unclear. The CDR3 runs 15 residues. The germline V and J ends were trimmed by 5 bases and 4 bases, with 18 bases remaining between them. The germline V gene encodes CDR1 SGHVS and CDR2 FQNEAQ. As DNA, the CDR3 is TGTGCCAGCAGCCACCGGACCGGTTTAGGTTACGAGCAGTACTTC. It is translated as CASSHRTGLGYEQYF.

The chain carries TRBV20-1 and TRBJ2-3; no definite D call. In germline, CDR1 is DFQATT, CDR2 SNEGSKA (reference sequence). The ends were cut back, 0 bases at V and 3 bases at J, with 13 bases in the middle. The length of the CDR3 is 15 residues. In DNA, the CDR3 is TGCAGTGCTAGAGATCGGAATAGCTCAACAGATACGCAGTATTTT. This sequence encodes CSARDRNSSTDTQYF.

This chain uses TRBV6-6 with TRBJ2-3; the D is unclear. Trimming cost V 2 bases and J 11 bases, with 14 bases left between them. This CDR3 spans 13 amino acids. The V gene's germline CDR1 is MNHNY and CDR2 SVGAGI (reference sequence). CDR3 coding DNA: TGTGCCAGCAGTTACGGGCAGCCCGATCTGCAGTATTTT. It is translated as CASSYGQPDLQYF.